Below are 10 T cell receptor beta chains sequenced from a single sample in a study of neoadjuvant nivolumab and ipilimumab in lung cancer. Only in-frame clones appear in the TCRdb table, and some are missing; sequencing was by immunoSEQ multiplex PCR. Seen here are thousands of clones, less than 75% observed once, and the top ten hold roughly 15%. The sample here was tumor tissue, taken after neoadjuvant nivolumab, alone or with ipilimumab, at or shortly before surgery. The source is an adult with non-small cell lung cancer.

The sample holds a few counts of this clone. The chain has TRBV5-1 and TRBJ1-1; the D is unclear. This CDR3 is 14 amino acids long. The germline gives CDR1 SGHRS, CDR2 YFSETQ. The germline V and J ends were trimmed by 2 bases and 1 base, with 9 bases remaining between them. CDR3 sequence (DNA): TGCGCCAGCAGCTTAGTCCCCTCGAACACTGAAGCTTTCTTT. This sequence encodes CASSLVPSNTEAFF.

This clone was found a few times. The rearrangement joins TRBV5-5 to TRBJ1-2; 11 positions agree with TRBD1. The CDR3 is made up of 14 amino acids. Germline V CDR1 and CDR2: SGHKS, YYEKEE (reference sequence). V was clipped by 4 bases and J by 4 bases; unmatched bases: 3. CDR3 loop: CASSPGQGAYGYTF. In nucleotides, the CDR3 is TGTGCCAGCAGCCCAGGACAGGGGGCCTATGGCTACACCTTC.

The chain combines TRBV2 with TRBJ2-4; D might be TRBD1 or TRBD2, each matching 5 bases. Germline V gene lookup returns CDR1 SNHLY and CDR2 FYNNEI. V shed 2 bases and J shed 9 bases, with 14 bases lying between them. The CDR3 consists of 14 residues. The CDR3 protein is CASSERGPVTIQYF. CDR3 coding DNA: TGTGCCAGCAGTGAAAGGGGACCGGTCACCATTCAGTACTTC.

The chain joins TRBV6-1 to TRBJ1-1; 10 nucleotides match TRBD1. V shed 4 bases and J 5 bases; nucleotides not matched to a gene: 1. The CDR3 runs 13 residues. Germline values: CDR1 MNHNS, CDR2 SASEGT. The CDR3 protein is CASSGTGGTEAFF. CDR3 nucleotide sequence: TGTGCCAGCAGTGGGACAGGGGGGACTGAAGCTTTCTTT.

Judged by abundance, this clone is medium-sized. The chain carries TRBV18 and TRBJ1-5; no firm D call. CDR3 length: 13 amino acids. CDR1 and CDR2 from the germline V gene are KGHSH and LQKENI. Trimming removed 3 bases from V and 8 bases from J, with 11 bases in between. CDR3 coding DNA: TGTGCCAGCTCACCGGACCTAAAGGAGCCCCAGCATTTT. Amino acid sequence: CASSPDLKEPQHF.

V usage is TRBV5-5 and J usage is TRBJ2-1; a possible D gene is TRBD1 (6 bases). The V and J ends lost 3 bases and 7 bases respectively, with 17 bases between them. From germline, CDR1 is SGHKS and CDR2 YYEKEE (reference sequence). This CDR3 has 15 amino acids. CDR3 sequence reads: CASSSGPGVDNEQFF. CDR3 coding DNA: TGTGCCAGCAGCTCCGGACCAGGGGTCGATAATGAGCAGTTCTTC.

The CDR3 nucleotides are TGCAGCGTTGGAGCTTGGAGGGCGAGCTCCTACAATGAGCAGTTCTTC. Translated, it gives CSVGAWRASSYNEQFF. The chain is built from TRBV29-1 and TRBJ2-1, with D maybe TRBD2 (6 bases). The V gene's germline CDR1 is SQVTM and CDR2 ANQGSEA. Trimming took 4 bases from V and 0 from J, leaving 16 bases between them. This CDR3 spans 16 amino acids.

This chain uses TRBV10-2 with TRBJ2-2; D might be TRBD1 (6 bases). Trimming pared 2 bases from V and 5 bases from J, leaving 9 bases between. The CDR3 runs 14 residues. Germline V lookup: CDR1 WSHSY, CDR2 SAAADI. CDR3 sequence reads: CASSEQRGTGELFF. CDR3 DNA: TGCGCCAGCAGTGAGCAGAGGGGGACCGGGGAGCTGTTTTTT.

The chain joins TRBV30 to TRBJ1-4; D gene unclear. From germline, CDR1 is GTSNPN and CDR2 SVGIG (reference sequence). The CDR3 totals 14 residues. Trimming cost V 2 bases and J 0 bases, with 7 bases left between them. The CDR3: CAWSLGTTNEKLFF. The CDR3 DNA sequence: TGTGCCTGGAGTCTTGGGACAACTAATGAAAAACTGTTTTTT.

The V call is TRBV12-2, the J call TRBJ1-2. TRBV12-2 is tagged as a pseudogene. There are 14 residues in the CDR3. The CDR3 protein is CASRPLCPNYGYTF. The CDR3 nucleotides are TGTGCAAGTCGCCCCCTGTGTCCCAACTATGGCTACACCTTC.